These 8 T cell receptor beta chains were all obtained from the same sample, sequenced in a study of response to subunit inactivated influenza vaccine. In TCRdb, the RT-PCR reads were re-called with MiXCR into one record per CDR3 protein. The data show around 520,000 distinct CDR3 sequences, approximately 24% seen once. Specimen: CD4+ T cells sorted from PBMCs, collected more than 4 days after vaccination. The receptor set was obtained from a man aged 50-59 years who received an inactivated influenza vaccine.

V and J are TRBV12-3 or TRBV12-4 and TRBJ2-3; D not certain. CDR3 length equals 17 residues. The V end lost 3 bases, the J end lost 4 bases, and 20 bases lay between the germline ends. For the CDR3, the DNA is TGTGCCAGCAGTTTGTCGGCGTTTGGACGTTTGGCAGATACGCAGTATTTT. It is translated as CASSLSAFGRLADTQYF.

The table lists this clonotype with a count of one. This chain links TRBV20-1 with TRBJ2-7; 12 bases are shared with TRBD1. Trimming took 5 bases from V and 5 from J; bases not matched to a gene: 10. This CDR3 comprises 15 residues. The germline V gene has CDR1 DFQATT and CDR2 SNEGSKA (reference sequence). The CDR3 spells CSAGTGGAEGDEQYF. The CDR3 bases are TGCAGTGCTGGGACAGGGGGCGCAGAAGGTGACGAGCAGTACTTC.

This chain uses TRBV20-1 with TRBJ2-1, with 9 nucleotides matching TRBD2. This CDR3 has 17 amino acids. Losses at the gene ends were 0 bases for V and 5 bases for J; bases not matched to a gene: 11. Germline V lookup: CDR1 DFQATT, CDR2 SNEGSKA (reference sequence). The DNA of the CDR3 is TGCAGTGCTAGAGATTCACGGCGGGGGGGACAAAACAATGAGCAGTTCTTC. This sequence encodes CSARDSRRGGQNNEQFF.

This clonotype was detected only a few times. V is TRBV20-1 and J is TRBJ2-7, with 7 bases identical to TRBD1. This CDR3 contains 14 residues. V lost 0 bases, J lost 3 bases, and 5 bases stayed unmatched. CDR1 and CDR2 from the germline V gene are DFQATT and SNEGSKA (reference sequence). The CDR3, as DNA: TGCAGTGCTAGAGATGGGGCAGGGGGCTACGAGCAGTACTTC. This sequence encodes CSARDGAGGYEQYF.

The chain carries TRBV7-9 and TRBJ2-5; D not resolved. The length of the CDR3 is 13 residues. Trimming removed 0 bases from V and 5 bases from J, with 7 bases in between. Germline V lookup: CDR1 SEHNR, CDR2 FQNEAQ (reference sequence). The CDR3 region is CASSLAPSETQYF. CDR3 nucleotide sequence: TGTGCCAGCAGCTTAGCGCCTAGTGAGACCCAGTACTTC.

This clonotype was picked up a small number of times. The rearrangement links TRBV10-3 to TRBJ1-2; TRBD1 matches at 11 bases. CDR1 is ENHRY, CDR2 SYGVKD, per germline. Trimming cost V 3 bases and J 0 bases; bases outside gene matches: 9. The CDR3 spans 18 residues. CDR3 amino acids: CAISDLRDRGSPNYGYTF. As DNA, the CDR3 is TGTGCCATCAGTGATCTCCGGGACAGGGGGTCCCCTAACTATGGCTACACCTTC.

In its sample, this clonotype was seen a few times. The chain links TRBV2 to TRBJ1-2, with D tentatively TRBD1 (5 bases). This CDR3 is 15 amino acids long. Per germline, CDR1 SNHLY and CDR2 FYNNEI. V shed 6 bases and J shed 5 bases, with 19 bases lying between them. DNA of the CDR3: TGTGCCAGCAGCCCGTCTTGGGGACCCCTTTATGGCTACACCTTC. It codes for CASSPSWGPLYGYTF.

This clonotype was recorded at least ten times. The rearrangement uses TRBV20-1 and TRBJ2-7; D may be TRBD1 (6 bases). The CDR3 covers 12 residues. The germline V gene encodes CDR1 DFQATT and CDR2 SNEGSKA (reference sequence). The V end lost 6 bases, the J end lost 2 bases, and 11 bases lay between the germline ends. The CDR3 region has the DNA TGCAGTGCCATACAGGGCACCTACGAGCAGTACTTC. Residues: CSAIQGTYEQYF.